This T cell receptor beta chain was captured in a study of T cell repertoires in cytomegalovirus infection. In the case of this clonotype: Its antigen remains unidentified.

TCRdb reprocessed the reads with MiXCR, giving one entry per CDR3 protein. The data contain approximately 600,000 distinct CDR3 sequences, just under 40% of them singletons. There are 12 residues in the CDR3. The ends were cut back, 5 bases at V and 10 bases at J, with 12 bases in the middle. In germline, CDR1 is SGHAT, CDR2 FQNNGV. The rearrangement uses TRBV11-2 and TRBJ2-1; maybe TRBD2 (5 bases). Material: cultured PBMCs, obtained from culture after CMV antigen stimulation. This TCR was recovered from a human donor in good health (CMV status not recorded). Some clones in this sample may be carry-over from other donors' samples. Here the CDR3 reads CASSPEWEEQFF. CDR3 coding DNA: TGTGCCAGCAGCCCAGAGTGGGAGGAGCAGTTCTTC.